This paragraph reports one T cell receptor beta chain. Its antigen is undetermined. This specimen belongs to a study of tissue T cells after allogeneic stem cell transplantation. Study background: Gastrointestinal graft-versus-host disease was present in all patients, each treated with several therapy lines.

Broader study findings: Motif-based clustering found tissue-specific repertoire signatures shared across patients, though few clones were shared. Anatomically similar tissues had similar TCR repertoires within each patient.

Some clones are missing from TCRdb's copy, which holds only in-frame ones; the method was immunoSEQ multiplex PCR. The profile shows 25,000 to 35,000 clones, approximately 85% of them singletons. The CDR3 length is 14 residues. After removal of 1 base from V and 8 bases from J, the junction contained 2 bases not matched to a gene. Germline CDR1 and CDR2: SEHNR and FQNEAQ (reference sequence). Sample: blood, taken before transplantation. This sequence joins TRBV7-9 and TRBJ1-4; 9 positions agree with TRBD1. The sequence was obtained from a woman aged 18 to 49 who later had graft-versus-host disease after an allogeneic stem cell transplant. In nucleotides, the CDR3 is TGTGCCAGCAGCTTAGACAGGGGGCACGAAAAACTGTTTTTT. Its protein is CASSLDRGHEKLFF.